Listed below are T cell receptor beta chains from one sample, sequenced in a study of cytomegalovirus exposure and HLA in healthy donors. Repertoires were generated with immunoSEQ multiplex PCR, while TCRdb's copy carries only in-frame clones and drops some. The sample consists of under 200,000 clones, roughly nine tenths of them appearing once. Input material: PBMCs. These receptors all come from a boy aged 2 to 10 in good health and CMV-seronegative. The CDR3 runs from the conserved cysteine through the conserved F or W. A D gene is named only where the DNA matches it firmly. The listing skips clone size in some rows; elsewhere it reads once, few, many or a size class.

D gene	V gene	J gene	clone size	CDR3 DNA	CDR3 protein
TRBD1	TRBV4-1	TRBJ2-7	.	TGCGCCAGCAGCCTTAGTACAGGGGGCTACGAGCAGTACTTC	CASSLSTGGYEQYF
TRBD2	TRBV7-9	TRBJ2-1	.	TGTTCCAGCAGCCCGAGCGGGGGGTCCTACAATGAGCAGTTCTTC	CSSSPSGGSYNEQFF
.	TRBV27	TRBJ1-2	.	TGTGCCAGCAGTTCGTTAACAGGGTTAAGTAGGAACTATGGCTACACCTTC	CASSSLTGLSRNYGYTF
.	TRBV10-1	TRBJ2-2	.	TGCGCCAGCAGTGAGGAGTGGGGGGAGCTGTTTTTT	CASSEEWGELFF
TRBD1	TRBV2	TRBJ1-2	.	TGTGCCACATCAATACCCGGGACAGAAGCCTACACCTTC	CATSIPGTEAYTF
.	TRBV30	TRBJ1-5	.	TGTGCCTGGAGTGGGAGGAGGGTGGGGCTCCCAGTCCGCAATCAGCCCCAGCATTTT	CAWSGRRVGLPVRNQPQHF
.	TRBV27	TRBJ1-6	few	TGTGCCAGCAGTCCAGGAAATTATAATTCACCCCTCCACTTT	CASSPGNYNSPLHF
.	TRBV18	TRBJ2-3	once	TGTGCCAGCTCACCTCAGGGCGGTTTCACAGATACGCAGTATTTT	CASSPQGGFTDTQYF
TRBD2	TRBV29-1	TRBJ2-1	few	TGCAGCGTCGCTCCCCGGACTAGCGTTTACAATGAGCAGTTCTTC	CSVAPRTSVYNEQFF
TRBD2	TRBV11-2	TRBJ2-5	.	TGTGCCAGCAGCTTAGTGACCGTCCCGGTAGCGGGGGGCCAGTACTTC	CASSLVTVPVAGGQYF
.	TRBV5-1	TRBJ1-1	few	TGCGCCAGCAGCCCGGGGGGGAACACTGAAGCTTTCTTT	CASSPGGNTEAFF
TRBD2	TRBV6-6	TRBJ2-5	.	TGTGCCAGCAGCGGGCTAGCGGGATTTCAGGAGACCCAGTACTTC	CASSGLAGFQETQYF
TRBD2	TRBV27	TRBJ2-3	.	TGTGCCAGCAGTTTATTTTCTAGCGGGGTGGGTACGCAGTATTTT	CASSLFSSGVGTQYF
.	TRBV28	TRBJ1-1	.	TGTGCCAGCAGGCCAACACAGGAGTCGCACACTGAAGCTTTCTTT	CASRPTQESHTEAFF
TRBD1	TRBV5-1	TRBJ1-6	.	TGCGCCAGCAGCGGGACAGATTATAATTCACCCCTCCACTTT	CASSGTDYNSPLHF
.	TRBV28	TRBJ2-7	.	TGTGCCAGCAGTGACACACGCTACGAGCAGTACTTC	CASSDTRYEQYF
.	TRBV11-2	TRBJ1-6	.	TGTGCCAGCAGCTCGAGGGAGAATAATTCACCCCTCCACTTT	CASSSRENNSPLHF
.	TRBV28	TRBJ1-2	.	TGTGCCAGCACCCTGGGGGCGGACTATGGCTACACCTTC	CASTLGADYGYTF
TRBD2	TRBV11-2	TRBJ2-3	.	TGTGCCAGCAGCACTCGGACTAGCGGGCTCGCTCGTACAGATACGCAGTATTTT	CASSTRTSGLARTDTQYF
.	TRBV4-1	TRBJ2-1	few	TGCGCCAGCAGCCAAGATAGCGGCCGCTCCTACAATGAGCAGTTCTTC	CASSQDSGRSYNEQFF
.	TRBV27	TRBJ1-1	.	TGTGCCTCCTGCTCTATTTCTGTGAACACTGAAGCTTTCTTT	CASCSISVNTEAFF
.	TRBV5-1	TRBJ2-3	.	TGCGCCAGCAGTGTCGGGACACTCACCCCAGATACGCAGTATTTT	CASSVGTLTPDTQYF
.	TRBV4-1	TRBJ2-3	.	TGCGCCAGCAGAGGGGAGGAGCGGAACCTCTGGGATACGCAGTATTTT	CASRGEERNLWDTQYF
TRBD2	TRBV5-5	TRBJ2-1	.	TGTGCCAGCAGCTTGCTCGGGACTAGCGGGAAGGACGATGAGCAGTTCTTC	CASSLLGTSGKDDEQFF
TRBD1	TRBV18	TRBJ1-3	.	TGTGCCAGCTCACCACCTACAGGGGGCCCTGGAAACACCATATATTTT	CASSPPTGGPGNTIYF
.	TRBV5-6	TRBJ2-1	few	TGTGCCAGCAGCTTGTATGATGAGCAGTTCTTC	CASSLYDEQFF
.	TRBV5-6	TRBJ2-6	once	TGTGCCAGCAGCTTGAAGCTTCTCTCTGGGGCCAACGTCCTGACTTTC	CASSLKLLSGANVLTF
.	TRBV28	TRBJ2-3	once	TGTGCCAGCAGTTTATCCCCTCCCGGGAGCAGCACAGATACGCAGTATTTT	CASSLSPPGSSTDTQYF
.	TRBV5-4	TRBJ1-1	few	TGTGCCAGCAGTCCTCGGGGGGCTGGGACTGAAGCTTTCTTT	CASSPRGAGTEAFF
TRBD1	TRBV30	TRBJ2-1	.	TGTGCCTGGACCTACAGGGGGAAGTCCTACAATGAGCAGTTCTTC	CAWTYRGKSYNEQFF
.	TRBV28	TRBJ2-5	.	TGTGCCAGCAGTTCCGATGAGCAGTACTTC	CASSSDEQYF
TRBD1	TRBV19	TRBJ1-1	.	TGTGCCAGTGGAAAAGACAGGGACACTGAAGCTTTCTTT	CASGKDRDTEAFF
.	TRBV21-1	TRBJ2-7	.	TGTGCCAGCAGCAAAGTGGGGACAGTTTGCAGCTCCTACGAGCAGTACTTC	CASSKVGTVCSSYEQYF
TRBD1	TRBV9	TRBJ2-1	.	TGTGCCAGCAGCTACGCCCGGGACAGCTACAATGAGCAGTTCTTC	CASSYARDSYNEQFF
TRBD1	TRBV10-3	TRBJ1-1	.	TGTGCCATCAGCCCTAAGGAACAGGGGGCGGCCACTGAAGCTTTCTTT	CAISPKEQGAATEAFF
.	TRBV5-1	TRBJ1-4	.	TGCGCCAGCAGCGACGTTTACAGGGATGGGATGAACAGTGAAAAACTGTTTTTT	CASSDVYRDGMNSEKLFF
TRBD1	TRBV5-1	TRBJ1-2	.	TGCGCCAGCAGCCTACCTAGGACAGGGGAACTCTACACCTTC	CASSLPRTGELYTF
TRBD1	TRBV7-9	TRBJ2-7	.	TGTGCCAGCAGCTTAGCGCGGGACAGGTTCTCCTACGAGCAGTACTTC	CASSLARDRFSYEQYF
.	TRBV5-8	TRBJ2-7	few	TGTGCCAGCAGCTTGATAGACGAGCAGTACTTC	CASSLIDEQYF
.	TRBV9	TRBJ1-1	.	TGTGCCAGCAGCCCCTGGGGGGGAGTCACTGAAGCTTTCTTT	CASSPWGGVTEAFF
.	TRBV6-5	TRBJ2-1	.	TGTGCCAGCAGTTACGTCGGGACTGGCCCCAATGAGCAGTTCTTC	CASSYVGTGPNEQFF
.	TRBV5-4	TRBJ2-7	.	TGTGCCAGCAGCCGGGACTCCTTCTACGAGCAGTACTTC	CASSRDSFYEQYF
TRBD1	TRBV10-1	TRBJ2-3	.	TGCGCCAGCAGTGAGGCGACAGGGGGCCCAGCAGATACGCAGTATTTT	CASSEATGGPADTQYF
.	TRBV29-1	TRBJ1-5	.	TGCAGCGTTGGGGGGACTGGGACCGATCAGCCCCAGCATTTT	CSVGGTGTDQPQHF
TRBD1	TRBV6-1	TRBJ1-5	few	TGTGCCAGCAGACTACAGGGGGCTGGGCCCCAGCATTTT	CASRLQGAGPQHF
TRBD1	TRBV28	TRBJ2-7	.	TGTGCCAGCAGTCCCGGGACAGGGTACGGCGACGAGCAGCACTTC	CASSPGTGYGDEQHF
.	TRBV7-2	TRBJ1-1	.	TGTGCCAGCAGCCCGCGACAGCGAGCCTCTTCAGCTTTCTTT	CASSPRQRASSAFF
TRBD1	TRBV5-4	TRBJ2-7	.	TGTGCCAGCAGCCGCCCGGGACAGGGGTTGGACGAGCAGTACTTC	CASSRPGQGLDEQYF